This TCR beta chain was retrieved from a study of shared clonotypes between healthy human individuals. Broader study findings: Among donors, clonotype sharing was expected to be affected by sequencing depth.

Here immunoSEQ multiplex PCR was the method, and the copy in TCRdb shows in-frame clones only, minus some. In the table there are roughly 660,000 clones, roughly 88% of which are singletons. Regarding this clone: Its matching antigen is unknown.

The germline V and J ends were trimmed by 4 bases and 4 bases, with 11 bases remaining between them. CDR1 is MNHEY and CDR2 is SMNVEV in the germline V gene (reference sequence). This CDR3 contains 14 residues. The sequencing input was memory CD8+ T cells from PBMCs. Subset: CD45RO+ cells pooled with CCR7-negative TemRA cells. The chain couples TRBV27 to TRBJ1-5; possible D gene TRBD1, 5 bases. The clonotype originates from a man younger than 35 in good health. Some clones in this sample may be carry-over from other donors' samples. CDR3 nucleotides: TGTGCCAGCAGTTGGTTCGGGGGGAATCAGCCCCAGCATTTT. Protein product: CASSWFGGNQPQHF.